One sample yielded the 19 T cell receptor beta chains listed below, sequenced in a study of vaccination and CD4 T cells after COVID-19. An Oncomine TCR Beta short-read assay was used to sequence the DNA from cultured CD4+ T cells. TCRdb analysed the PCR reads with MiXCR anew, one entry per CDR3 protein. The data show over 15,000 distinct CDR3 sequences, with over 50% seen just once and approximately 11% held by the top ten. Their specific antigens are unknown. The treatment here: roughly 10-day PBMC culture with coronavirus spike peptide pools or control peptides (ViraFEST assay). Sample: CD4+ T cells from blood, cultured in vitro. These TCRs come from a human donor who had recovered from COVID-19.

This chain links TRBV6-5 with TRBJ2-7; 7 nucleotides match TRBD1. Germline CDR1 is MNHEY and CDR2 is SVGAGI. The junction had 2 bases not matched to a gene; V was cut back by 1 base and J by 2 bases. The CDR3 consists of 14 residues. The CDR3: CASSYWDSPYEQYF. CDR3 nucleotides: TGTGCCAGCAGTTACTGGGACAGCCCCTACGAGCAGTACTTC.

This clonotype was observed a handful of times. The chain is built from TRBV30 and TRBJ1-5, with 10 bases lining up with TRBD1. After removal of 5 bases from V and 3 bases from J, the junction contained 7 bases not matched to a gene. The CDR3 has 15 residues. Germline V gene lookup returns CDR1 GTSNPN and CDR2 SVGIG (reference sequence). The chain's CDR3 is CAWAGTGAHNQPQHF. The CDR3 bases are TGTGCCTGGGCTGGGACAGGGGCCCACAATCAGCCCCAGCATTTT.

This clonotype has more than one count but fewer than ten. The chain has TRBV25-1 and TRBJ2-1; D perhaps matches TRBD1 (6 bases). The germline CDR1 and CDR2 sequences are MGHDK and SYGVNS. V was clipped by 1 base and J by 4 bases, with 14 bases between them. CDR3 length equals 16 residues. The CDR3 DNA sequence: TGTGCCAGCAGTGAATCATTGGACAGATTGTACAATGAGCAGTTCTTC. It yields the protein CASSESLDRLYNEQFF. Drawing the rest from reference TRBV25-1 and TRBJ2-1, the complete variable domain is EADIYQTPRYLVIGTGKKITLECSQTMGHDKMYWYQQDPGMELHLIHYSYGVNSTEKGDLSSESTVSRIRTEHFPLTLESARPSHTSQYLCASSESLDRLYNEQFFGPGTRLTVL.

The genes are TRBV6-5 and TRBJ1-6; 8 bases fit TRBD1. V was clipped by 0 bases and J by 9 bases; unmatched bases: 7. The CDR3 covers 16 residues. From germline, CDR1 is MNHEY and CDR2 SVGAGI. CDR3 bases: TGTGCCAGCAGTTACTCGATGGCAGGGGGCGGTTCACCCCTCCACTTT. It codes for CASSYSMAGGGSPLHF.

This clonotype has only a few counts. This chain links TRBV19 with TRBJ1-1; D is perhaps TRBD1 (6 bases). The germline V gene has CDR1 LNHDA and CDR2 SQIVND (reference sequence). The CDR3 sequence is 15 residues long. Trimming left V 0 bases short and J 4 bases short, with 12 bases between. DNA for the CDR3: TGTGCCAGTAGTATAGATGGGGGGCGTAGCACTGAAGCTTTCTTT. This encodes CASSIDGGRSTEAFF.

As DNA, the CDR3 is TGTGCCAGCAGCAAAGATAGGAGTTTGAACACTGAAGCTTTCTTT. Amino acid sequence: CASSKDRSLNTEAFF. The chain employs TRBV21-1 and TRBJ1-1. TRBV21-1 is reported as a pseudogene. The CDR3 is made up of 15 amino acids.

The chain uses TRBV7-9 and TRBJ2-5, with TRBD2 as a possible D gene (6 bases). Germline CDR1 and CDR2: SEHNR and FQNEAQ (reference sequence). CDR3 size: 15 residues. The ends were cut back, 6 bases at V and 2 bases at J, with 16 bases in the middle. The CDR3 spells CASRPGERVQETQYF. The CDR3 DNA follows: TGTGCCAGCAGGCCGGGGGAGAGGGTTCAAGAGACCCAGTACTTC.

This clonotype was detected a few times. The V call is TRBV6-1, the J call TRBJ2-5; D remains unclear. CDR1 and CDR2 from the germline V gene are MNHNS and SASEGT. Trimming left V 5 bases short and J 1 base short, with 11 bases between. The CDR3 extends over 14 amino acids. The chain's CDR3 is CASSHRALQETQYF. For the CDR3, the DNA is TGTGCCAGCAGTCACCGGGCCCTCCAAGAGACCCAGTACTTC.

The table lists this clonotype with a few counts. The J gene is TRBJ1-1, the V gene TRBV18; D may be TRBD1 (5 bases). There are 20 residues in the CDR3. Per the germline V gene, CDR1 is KGHSH and CDR2 is LQKENI. V was pared by 1 base and J by 1 base, with 25 bases between. Here the CDR3 DNA reads TGTGCCAGCTCACCACGACGGGGAAGGGGATTATTATTGGAGAACACTGAAGCTTTCTTT. Translated: CASSPRRGRGLLLENTEAFF.

The count of this clonotype is one. The chain recombines TRBV20-1 with TRBJ2-3; no definite D call. The CDR3 spans 12 residues. The V end was cut by 0 bases, the J end by 8 bases, with 9 bases between. Germline V gene lookup returns CDR1 DFQATT and CDR2 SNEGSKA (reference sequence). The CDR3 coding sequence is TGCAGTGCTAGAGATATCAGTGGTACGCAGTATTTT. Amino acids: CSARDISGTQYF.

This chain uses TRBV7-2 with TRBJ1-6; D is ambiguous. The CDR3 length is 14 residues. Germline CDR1 SGHTA, CDR2 FQGNSA. With 3 bases removed from V and 6 bases from J, the gap between germline ends came to 9 bases. This CDR3 reads CASSFRRSNSPLHF. The CDR3, as DNA: TGTGCCAGCAGCTTTCGTCGTTCTAATTCACCCCTCCACTTT.

The chain employs TRBV6-2 or TRBV6-3 and TRBJ1-2; D not resolved. V gave up 6 bases and J gave up 8 bases, with 13 bases separating them. The CDR3 runs 12 residues. Germline CDR1 MNHEY, CDR2 SVGEGT. CDR3 sequence (DNA): TGTGCCAGCAGGGACCCAGATAGCGGCTACACCTTC. It encodes CASRDPDSGYTF.

The chain combines TRBV19 with TRBJ1-2, with 9 bases fitting TRBD1. Unmatched junction bases numbered 14, after V lost 5 bases and J lost 4 bases. Germline V CDR1 and CDR2: LNHDA, SQIVND (reference sequence). There are 17 residues in the CDR3. The CDR3 here is CASSPSGRTGALYGYTF. The CDR3, as DNA: TGTGCCAGTAGTCCCAGTGGGCGGACAGGGGCCCTCTATGGCTACACCTTC.

The chain uses TRBV6-5 and TRBJ1-1, with D possibly being TRBD1 (6 bases). Germline assignment: CDR1 MNHEY and CDR2 SVGAGI. Trimming left V 0 bases short and J 4 bases short, with 15 bases between. The CDR3 is made up of 16 amino acids. The CDR3 is CASSYSSGGGGTEAFF. For the CDR3, the DNA is TGTGCCAGCAGTTACTCGAGCGGGGGGGGCGGCACTGAAGCTTTCTTT.

This clonotype turned up a few times. CDR3 nucleotides: TGTGCCAGCAGACAACTCACAGGGAAATCTGGCTACACCTTC. Protein product: CASRQLTGKSGYTF. The V call is TRBV2, the J call TRBJ1-2; D might be TRBD1 (6 bases). The CDR3 consists of 14 residues. Germline loops: CDR1 SNHLY, CDR2 FYNNEI. The V gene lost 6 bases and the J gene lost 7 bases, with 18 bases spanning the gap.

The chain couples TRBV11-3 to TRBJ2-5; D is undetermined. Trimming stripped 5 bases from V and 6 bases from J, with 7 bases between. The CDR3 loop spans 11 amino acids. CDR1 and CDR2 (germline): SGHNT, YENEEA. The CDR3 DNA follows: TGTGCCAGCAGCAAAGGCCAGACCCAGTACTTC. It yields the protein CASSKGQTQYF. The variable domain in full, completed from reference TRBV11-3 and TRBJ2-5, reads EAGVVQSPRYKIIEKKQPVAFWCNPISGHNTLYWYLQNLGQGPELLIRYENEEAVDDSQLPKDRFSAERLKGVDSTLKIQPAELGDSAVYLCASSKGQTQYFGPGTRLLVL.

The chain joins TRBV7-2 to TRBJ2-4, with 8 bases aligning to TRBD1. The CDR3 has 15 residues. Germline CDR1 SGHTA, CDR2 FQGNSA. V shed 4 bases, J shed 11 bases, and the junction held 13 bases outside the gene matches. The CDR3 bases are TGTGCCAGCAGCTCACACTCGTTGGGACAGGACGTTCAGTACTTC. Translating it yields CASSSHSLGQDVQYF. The whole variable domain, filled in from reference TRBV7-2 and TRBJ2-4, reads GAGVSQSPSNKVTEKGKDVELRCDPISGHTALYWYRQSLGQGLEFLIYFQGNSAPDKSGLPSDRFSAERTGGSVSTLTIQRTQQEDSAVYLCASSSHSLGQDVQYFGAGTRLSVL.

The chain has TRBV2 and TRBJ1-2, with D unclear. Germline values: CDR1 SNHLY, CDR2 FYNNEI. The germline V and J ends were trimmed by 6 bases and 7 bases, with 21 bases remaining between them. This CDR3 has 15 amino acids. Here the CDR3 reads CASRASSGPYFGYTF. Written as DNA, the CDR3 is TGTGCCAGCAGGGCCTCTAGCGGACCGTACTTTGGCTACACCTTC.

The chain combines TRBV25-1 with TRBJ1-2, with 8 bases lining up with TRBD1. Germline loops: CDR1 MGHDK, CDR2 SYGVNS. There are 17 residues in the CDR3. Trimming cost V 1 base and J 1 base; bases outside gene matches: 8. CDR3 region: CASSESNRGGLNYGYTF. CDR3 bases: TGTGCCAGCAGTGAATCTAACAGGGGGGGTCTTAACTATGGCTACACCTTC.